A selection of T cell receptor beta chains follows, all from one sample in a study of a mutant IDH1 vaccine in newly diagnosed glioma. Antigen specificity for these receptors is unknown. The protocol was immunoSEQ multiplex PCR, while the TCRdb copy is restricted to in-frame clones and leaves out a portion. Found here are some 33,000 clones, 78% of them singletons; the top ten hold approximately 10%. Sequenced here: PBMCs, sampled from a glioma patient whose treatment included an IDH1 peptide vaccine. These receptor sequences come from a woman aged 40 to 50 with glioma. Both conserved end residues are trimmed from each CDR3.

V gene,CDR3 protein
TRBV20-1,SAPLNYGYT
TRBV29-1,SAESGNTEAF
TRBV5-4,ASRPAGVMNTEAF
TRBV9,ASSVAAQGVSGYT
TRBV4-3,ASSLSGLAGALGTDTQY
TRBV10-3,AMRGGQKGNEQF
TRBV5-8,ASSLSGTGQGEQY
TRBV7-9,ASSPLGWSGQKLF
TRBV9,ASSVGGDFTGELF
TRBV29-1,SADNSGNTIY
TRBV6-5,ASSYSTSEQF
TRBV7-6,ASSLDLGHRDISQQF
TRBV19,ASRSRINTEAF
TRBV10-3,AISVGGGETQY
TRBV7-8,ASSLVDNQPQH
TRBV7-2,ASSLESGGYTQY
TRBV27,ASRRGRHTGELF
TRBV25-1,ASSEYKADTQY
TRBV4-2,ASSQDRGSGNTIY
TRBV18,ASSPGPFSYNSPLH